This TCR beta chain came from a study of blood T cell repertoires in COVID-19. For the study at large: The United States, Italy and Spain were the sources of the acute and convalescent COVID-19 samples. PBMCs, B-cell-depleted T cells, or T cells provided the cDNA or gDNA that made up the material.

A single count supports this clone. Original processing methods: Amplification from reference gene primers served as the basis for estimated nucleated cell counts. Libraries were prepared by immunoSEQ multiplex PCR; TCRdb keeps only in-frame clonotypes and omits some of them. The V and J calls and the clone size are those of that table, but D and trimming were determined from the DNA. The sample has about 190,000 clones, 70% to 90% seen once. The CDR3 has 16 amino acids. V was pared by 2 bases and J by 2 bases, with 7 bases of the junction left unmatched. Germline assignment: CDR1 SGHRS and CDR2 YFSETQ.

The sample was peripheral blood. V is TRBV5-1 and J is TRBJ2-3; 8 nucleotides match TRBD1. This receptor was identified in a woman aged 70-85 years with active or convalescent COVID-19. The CDR3 reads CASSLRQGPVTDTQYF. The DNA of the CDR3 is TGCGCCAGCAGCTTAAGACAGGGGCCAGTCACAGATACGCAGTATTTT. Variable domain in full (rest from reference TRBV5-1 and TRBJ2-3): KAGVTQTPRYLIKTRGQQVTLSCSPISGHRSVSWYQQTPGQGLQFLFEYFSETQRNKGNFPGRFSGRQFSNSRSEMNVSTLELGDSALYLCASSLRQGPVTDTQYFGPGTRLTVL.